These 27 T cell receptor beta chains share one sample of origin, sequenced in a study of identical twins. TCRdb redid the calling of the 5' RACE reads with MiXCR, one entry per CDR3 protein. The sample yields some 300,000 distinct CDR3 sequences, roughly an eighth seen once. Separately, the same data were catalogued under a study of yellow fever vaccine responses in identical twins.

Source material: CD8+ T cells sorted from blood. The receptors here all came from a woman between 18 and 29 years old in good health.

J is TRBJ2-7 and V is TRBV20-1; 10 nucleotides align to TRBD1. Germline-derived CDR1 and CDR2 are DFQATT and SNEGSKA (reference sequence). This CDR3 is 16 amino acids long. V was pared by 2 bases and J by 4 bases, with 11 bases of the junction left unmatched. The CDR3 DNA reads TGCAGTGCTAGAACCTCGACAGGGGGCGATTATTACGAGCAGTACTTC. This codes for CSARTSTGGDYYEQYF.

The sample holds a few counts of this clonotype. The genes are TRBV11-2 and TRBJ1-5; D unresolved. Trimming stripped 2 bases from V and 7 bases from J, with 9 bases between. Germline CDR1 is SGHAT and CDR2 is FQNNGV. The CDR3 contains 13 residues. The DNA of the CDR3 is TGTGCCAGCAGCTTAAATGATGGGCAGCCCCAGCATTTT. This translates into CASSLNDGQPQHF.

This clonotype has more than one count but fewer than ten. This rearrangement joins TRBV20-1 to TRBJ1-1; D gene unclear. Germline CDR1 DFQATT, CDR2 SNEGSKA (reference sequence). Trimming stripped 5 bases from V and 5 bases from J, with 12 bases between. The CDR3 totals 12 residues. The CDR3 bases are TGCAGTGCTTCGATACGAGTAACTGAAGCTTTCTTT. Its protein product is CSASIRVTEAFF.

This clonotype has a handful of counts. The chain uses TRBV24-1 and TRBJ2-7; 7 bases are shared with TRBD1. The germline V gene encodes CDR1 KGHDR and CDR2 SFDVKD. CDR3 size: 13 residues. J gave up 4 bases and V 4 bases, and 3 bases lay outside the gene matches. CDR3 coding DNA: TGTGCCACCAGTGAGTCGGGACAGTACGAGCAGTACTTC. Its translation is CATSESGQYEQYF.

The chain employs TRBV7-9 and TRBJ2-4, with D maybe TRBD1 (6 bases). This CDR3 has 17 amino acids. Trimming pared 3 bases from V and 2 bases from J, leaving 17 bases between. Germline-derived CDR1 and CDR2 are SEHNR and FQNEAQ (reference sequence). The CDR3 DNA follows: TGTGCCAGCAGCTTTAACAAGGGGGAGCGATCCAAAAACATTCAGTACTTC. Amino acid sequence: CASSFNKGERSKNIQYF. Drawing the rest from reference TRBV7-9 and TRBJ2-4, the complete variable domain is DTGVSQNPRHKITKRGQNVTFRCDPISEHNRLYWYRQTLGQGPEFLTYFQNEAQLEKSRLLSDRFSAERPKGSFSTLEIQRTEQGDSAMYLCASSFNKGERSKNIQYFGAGTRLSVL.

This clonotype was seen more than once but under ten times. The J gene is TRBJ2-3, the V gene TRBV2; D is unclear. The germline V gene has CDR1 SNHLY and CDR2 FYNNEI. The V end was cut by 3 bases, the J end by 0 bases, with 13 bases between. There are 16 residues in the CDR3. CDR3: CASSDPVSFSTDTQYF. The CDR3 DNA follows: TGTGCCAGCAGTGACCCTGTTAGCTTCAGCACAGATACGCAGTATTTT.

The gene calls are TRBV12-3 or TRBV12-4 and TRBJ2-2, with 7 bases that match TRBD1. The CDR3 is 16 residues long. V trimming: 3 bases; J trimming: 4 bases; junction bases outside the gene matches: 8. The CDR3 nucleotides read TGTGCCAGCAGTTTTCGTCTGACAGGGAGCACCGGGGAGCTGTTTTTT. It yields the protein CASSFRLTGSTGELFF.

The V call is TRBV20-1, the J call TRBJ2-7; 8 positions match TRBD1. CDR1 and CDR2 (germline): DFQATT, SNEGSKA (reference sequence). Trimming cost V 4 bases and J 1 base; bases outside gene matches: 3. This CDR3 has 13 amino acids. The CDR3 DNA sequence: TGCAGTGCTACTAGACAGGGGTCCTACGAGCAGTACTTC. Translated: CSATRQGSYEQYF.

V and J are TRBV11-2 and TRBJ2-7; no definite D call. Per germline, CDR1 SGHAT and CDR2 FQNNGV. The CDR3 loop spans 13 amino acids. The V gene lost 3 bases and the J gene lost 0 bases, with 6 bases spanning the gap. CDR3 DNA: TGTGCCAGCAGCTTTGCCGGCTCCTACGAGCAGTACGTC. This gives the protein CASSFAGSYEQYV.

This clonotype turned up a few times. The genes are TRBV11-2 and TRBJ2-1; possible D gene TRBD1, 5 bases. The germline V gene encodes CDR1 SGHAT and CDR2 FQNNGV. There are 15 residues in the CDR3. V was trimmed by 0 bases and J by 5 bases, leaving 11 bases between them. CDR3 sequence reads: CASSLEVLGDNEQFF. The CDR3 DNA is TGTGCCAGCAGCTTAGAGGTCCTAGGGGACAATGAGCAGTTCTTC.

This sequence joins TRBV6-2 or TRBV6-3 and TRBJ2-2, with D maybe TRBD2 (5 bases). Trimming took off 2 bases at V and 1 base at J, with 8 bases between the two ends. The CDR3 totals 15 residues. Germline V lookup: CDR1 MNHEY, CDR2 SVGEGT. CDR3 sequence reads: CASSYVAGNTGELFF. DNA of the CDR3: TGTGCCAGCAGTTACGTCGCGGGGAACACCGGGGAGCTGTTTTTT.

There are a few counts of this clonotype. This chain joins TRBV28 and TRBJ2-7; 8 nucleotides align to TRBD2. With 6 bases clipped from V and 7 bases from J, the junction kept 5 bases outside the gene matches. There are 12 residues in the CDR3. Germline CDR1 and CDR2: MDHEN and SYDVKM. The CDR3 loop is CASSSGGGEQYF. In DNA, the CDR3 is TGTGCCAGCAGCTCGGGGGGGGGTGAGCAGTACTTC.

This clonotype turned up a few times. The chain has TRBV25-1 and TRBJ1-6, with a tentative D call TRBD1 (5 bases). Trimming removed 4 bases at V and 5 bases at J, with 12 bases between. The CDR3 loop spans 15 amino acids. Germline assignment: CDR1 MGHDK and CDR2 SYGVNS. The CDR3 nucleotides are TGTGCCAGCAGTGGGGAGGGGTATAATAATTCACCCCTCCACTTT. Encoded protein: CASSGEGYNNSPLHF.

This clonotype was found many times. The chain employs TRBV7-9 and TRBJ2-7, with 8 bases aligning to TRBD1. There are 15 residues in the CDR3. The V gene end was trimmed by 2 bases and the J gene end by 7 bases; junction bases not matched to a gene: 10. CDR1 and CDR2 (germline): SEHNR, FQNEAQ (reference sequence). CDR3: CASSLSQGADVEQYF. For the CDR3, the DNA is TGTGCCAGCAGCTTATCCCAGGGGGCCGACGTTGAGCAGTACTTC.

This clonotype was recorded at least ten times. The gene calls are TRBV29-1 and TRBJ2-1; D is unclear. V was pared by 3 bases and J by 5 bases, with 14 bases between. The germline gives CDR1 SQVTM, CDR2 ANQGSEA. CDR3 length equals 14 residues. This CDR3 reads CSVEQTKDHNEQFF. CDR3 coding DNA: TGCAGCGTTGAGCAGACCAAGGACCACAATGAGCAGTTCTTC.

V usage is TRBV11-1 and J usage is TRBJ2-3, with 12 bases identical to TRBD2. The CDR3 has 18 residues. With 7 bases clipped from V and 5 bases from J, the junction kept 16 bases outside the gene matches. Germline V CDR1 and CDR2: SGHAT, FQDESV (reference sequence). This CDR3 reads CASTFSLLAGGPIDTQYF. The CDR3, as DNA: TGTGCCAGCACCTTCTCCTTACTAGCGGGAGGTCCCATAGATACGCAGTATTTT.

This clonotype was observed a few times. The V call is TRBV28, the J call TRBJ1-2, with 7 bases matching TRBD1. The CDR3 extends over 19 amino acids. Germline V gene data show CDR1 as MDHEN and CDR2 as SYDVKM. V was pared by 2 bases and J by 8 bases, with 23 bases of the junction left unmatched. Here the CDR3 DNA reads TGTGCCAGCAGTTTACTTTGGAGGGACAGACCGCCCCGGGCATTGGGCTACACCTTC. Protein sequence: CASSLLWRDRPPRALGYTF.

This clonotype has more than one count but fewer than ten. The chain carries TRBV7-8 and TRBJ1-5, with unresolved D. V lost 3 bases and J 0 bases, leaving 15 bases between the germline ends. This CDR3 contains 17 residues. The germline V gene has CDR1 SGHVS and CDR2 FQNEAQ. The CDR3 spells CASSLGMRRYSNQPQHF. The DNA of the CDR3 is TGTGCCAGCAGCTTGGGGATGAGACGATATAGCAATCAGCCCCAGCATTTT.

The genes are TRBV27 and TRBJ2-1; D may match TRBD1 or TRBD2 (5 bases each). Deletions cut 4 bases from V and 4 bases from J, with 11 bases between. Germline V CDR1 and CDR2: MNHEY, SMNVEV (reference sequence). The CDR3 length is 14 residues. CDR3 region: CASSSGTPYNEQFF. The CDR3 DNA reads as TGTGCCAGCAGTTCCGGGACCCCTTACAATGAGCAGTTCTTC.

This clonotype has just a few counts. V gene TRBV9 combines with J gene TRBJ1-5; 7 bases match TRBD1. This CDR3 comprises 15 residues. The J segment lost 4 bases and the V segment lost 4 bases, leaving 8 bases of the junction unmatched. Germline loops: CDR1 SGDLS, CDR2 YYNGEE. CDR3 sequence reads: CASSPTGKRNQPQHF. In nucleotides, the CDR3 is TGTGCCAGCAGCCCGACAGGGAAGAGGAATCAGCCCCAGCATTTT. Drawing the rest from reference TRBV9 and TRBJ1-5, the complete variable domain is DSGVTQTPKHLITATGQRVTLRCSPRSGDLSVYWYQQSLDQGLQFLIQYYNGEERAKGNILERFSAQQFPDLHSELNLSSLELGDSALYFCASSPTGKRNQPQHFGDGTRLSIL.

The CDR3 here is CASSPGPSVETQYF. The CDR3 DNA reads as TGTGCCAGCAGCCCCGGGCCTAGCGTCGAGACCCAGTACTTC. The chain recombines TRBV5-6 with TRBJ2-5; D is possibly TRBD2 (6 bases). CDR1 is SGHDT and CDR2 is YYEEEE in the germline V gene. Trimming left V 4 bases short and J 5 bases short, with 15 bases between. There are 14 residues in the CDR3.

The genes are TRBV4-1 and TRBJ1-5; D is unclear. The CDR3 loop spans 15 amino acids. In germline, CDR1 is MGHRA, CDR2 YSYEKL. V shed 2 bases and J shed 1 base, with 9 bases lying between them. The CDR3 nucleotides are TGCGCCAGCAGCCAATACGGACGAAGCAATCAGCCCCAGCATTTT. Translated: CASSQYGRSNQPQHF.

Here the CDR3 reads CSAEGTSGRYEQYF. The DNA for the CDR3 is TGCAGTGCTGAGGGGACTAGCGGGAGGTACGAGCAGTACTTC. The chain joins TRBV20-1 to TRBJ2-7; 15 nucleotides agree with TRBD2. With 5 bases clipped from V and 4 bases from J, the junction kept 3 bases outside the gene matches. Looked up from germline, CDR1 is DFQATT and CDR2 is SNEGSKA (reference sequence). This CDR3 has 14 amino acids.

This clonotype was counted ten times or more. The CDR3 DNA follows: TGTGCCAGCAGTGAGCTCAAGATGAACACTGAAGCTTTCTTT. This codes for CASSELKMNTEAFF. The chain employs TRBV6-1 and TRBJ1-1; D is undetermined. Trimming removed 3 bases at V and 0 bases at J, with 8 bases between. The V gene's germline CDR1 is MNHNS and CDR2 SASEGT. The CDR3 is 14 amino acids.

This clonotype occurred a few times. This chain links TRBV20-1 with TRBJ1-2, with 7 bases identical to TRBD1. This CDR3 spans 12 amino acids. Per germline, CDR1 DFQATT and CDR2 SNEGSKA (reference sequence). The CDR3 region is CRCLGQHYGYTF. The CDR3 coding sequence is TGCAGGTGCTTGGGACAGCACTATGGCTACACCTTC.

This clonotype was found many times. This chain connects TRBV29-1 to TRBJ1-4; D uncertain. The germline V gene encodes CDR1 SQVTM and CDR2 ANQGSEA. Trimming removed 6 bases from V and 7 bases from J, with 18 bases in between. The CDR3 extends over 14 amino acids. For the CDR3, the DNA is TGCAGCGTGACCCCGGCCCAAGCGGTTGAAAAACTGTTTTTT. Translating gives CSVTPAQAVEKLFF.

This clonotype appeared a few times. The chain carries TRBV11-2 and TRBJ2-1; D is uncertain. The V and J ends lost 0 bases and 8 bases respectively, with 11 bases between them. Germline V CDR1 and CDR2: SGHAT, FQNNGV. The CDR3 sequence is 14 residues long. CDR3 in amino acids: CASSLDVLHHEQFF. The DNA of the CDR3 is TGTGCCAGCAGCTTAGATGTACTACACCATGAGCAGTTCTTC. The variable domain in full, with the rest retrieved from reference TRBV11-2 and TRBJ2-1, is EAGVAQSPRYKIIEKRQSVAFWCNPISGHATLYWYQQILGQGPKLLIQFQNNGVVDDSQLPKDRFSAERLKGVDSTLKIQPAKLEDSAVYLCASSLDVLHHEQFFGPGTRLTVL.